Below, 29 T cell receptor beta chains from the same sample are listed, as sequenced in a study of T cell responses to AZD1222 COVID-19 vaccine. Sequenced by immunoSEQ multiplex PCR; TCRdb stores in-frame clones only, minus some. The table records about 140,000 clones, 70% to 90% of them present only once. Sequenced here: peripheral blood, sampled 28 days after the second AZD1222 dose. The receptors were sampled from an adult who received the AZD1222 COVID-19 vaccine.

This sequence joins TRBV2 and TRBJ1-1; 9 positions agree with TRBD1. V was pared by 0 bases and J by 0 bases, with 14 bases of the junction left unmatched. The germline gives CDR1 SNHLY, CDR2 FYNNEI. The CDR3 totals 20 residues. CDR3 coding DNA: TGTGCCAGCAGTGAAGCGGGACAGGGTGGAGGCAATTACATGAACACTGAAGCTTTCTTT. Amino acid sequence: CASSEAGQGGGNYMNTEAFF.

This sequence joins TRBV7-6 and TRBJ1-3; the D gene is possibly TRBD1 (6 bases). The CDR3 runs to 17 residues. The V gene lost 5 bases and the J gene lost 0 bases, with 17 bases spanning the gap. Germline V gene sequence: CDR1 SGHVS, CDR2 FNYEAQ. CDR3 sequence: CASSGFTGTSSGNTIYF. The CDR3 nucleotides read TGTGCCAGCAGCGGATTTACCGGGACATCCTCTGGAAACACCATATATTTT.

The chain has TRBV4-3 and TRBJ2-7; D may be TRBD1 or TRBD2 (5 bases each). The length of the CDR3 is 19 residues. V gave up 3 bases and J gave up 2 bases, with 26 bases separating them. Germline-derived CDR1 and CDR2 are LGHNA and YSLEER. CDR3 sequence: CASSHGTGNEGFLAYEQYF. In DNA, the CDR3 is TGCGCCAGCAGCCATGGGACGGGGAACGAGGGGTTTTTGGCCTACGAGCAGTACTTC.

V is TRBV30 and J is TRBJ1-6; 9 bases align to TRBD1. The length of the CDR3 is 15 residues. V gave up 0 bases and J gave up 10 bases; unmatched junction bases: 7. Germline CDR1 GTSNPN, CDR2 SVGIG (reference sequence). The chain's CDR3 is CAWSVNGQGRSPLHF. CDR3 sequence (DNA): TGTGCCTGGAGTGTCAACGGACAGGGGCGCTCACCCCTCCACTTT.

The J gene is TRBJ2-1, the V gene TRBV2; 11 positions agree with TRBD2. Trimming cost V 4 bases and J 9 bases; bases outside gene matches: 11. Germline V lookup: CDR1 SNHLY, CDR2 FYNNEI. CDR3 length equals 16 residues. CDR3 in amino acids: CASSGGSGRVFSEQFF. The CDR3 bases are TGTGCCAGCAGTGGGGGTAGCGGGAGGGTATTTAGTGAGCAGTTCTTC.

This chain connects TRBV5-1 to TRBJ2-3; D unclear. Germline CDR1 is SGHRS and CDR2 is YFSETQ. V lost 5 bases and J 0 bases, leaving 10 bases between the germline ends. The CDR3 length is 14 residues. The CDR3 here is CASRVVSSTDTQYF. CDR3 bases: TGCGCCAGCAGAGTCGTCTCTAGCACAGATACGCAGTATTTT. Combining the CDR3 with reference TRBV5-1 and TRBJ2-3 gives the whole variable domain KAGVTQTPRYLIKTRGQQVTLSCSPISGHRSVSWYQQTPGQGLQFLFEYFSETQRNKGNFPGRFSGRQFSNSRSEMNVSTLELGDSALYLCASRVVSSTDTQYFGPGTRLTVL.

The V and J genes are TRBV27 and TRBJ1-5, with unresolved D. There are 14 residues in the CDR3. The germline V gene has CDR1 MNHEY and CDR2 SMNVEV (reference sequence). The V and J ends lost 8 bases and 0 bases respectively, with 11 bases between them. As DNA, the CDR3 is TGTGCCAGCGGCCAGAGCTATAGCAATCAGCCCCAGCATTTT. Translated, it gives CASGQSYSNQPQHF.

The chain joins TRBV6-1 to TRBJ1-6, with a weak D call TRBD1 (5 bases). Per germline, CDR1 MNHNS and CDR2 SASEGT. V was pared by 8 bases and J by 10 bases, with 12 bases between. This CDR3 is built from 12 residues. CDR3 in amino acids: CASSVRESPLHF. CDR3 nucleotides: TGTGCCAGCTCCGTCAGGGAGTCACCCCTCCACTTT.

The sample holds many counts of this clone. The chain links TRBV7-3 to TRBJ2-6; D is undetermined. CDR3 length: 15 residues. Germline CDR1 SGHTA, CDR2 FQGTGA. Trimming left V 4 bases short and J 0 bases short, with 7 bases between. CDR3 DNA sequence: TGTGCCAGCAGCTCAACCCTCTCTGGGGCCAACGTCCTGACTTTC. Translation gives CASSSTLSGANVLTF.

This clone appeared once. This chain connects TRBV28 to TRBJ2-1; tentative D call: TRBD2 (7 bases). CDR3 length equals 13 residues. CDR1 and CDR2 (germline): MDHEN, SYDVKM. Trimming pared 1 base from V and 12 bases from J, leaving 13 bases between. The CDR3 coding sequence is TGTGCCAGCAGTTTATTAAAGGGGGAGGGGCAGTTCTTC. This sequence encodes CASSLLKGEGQFF.

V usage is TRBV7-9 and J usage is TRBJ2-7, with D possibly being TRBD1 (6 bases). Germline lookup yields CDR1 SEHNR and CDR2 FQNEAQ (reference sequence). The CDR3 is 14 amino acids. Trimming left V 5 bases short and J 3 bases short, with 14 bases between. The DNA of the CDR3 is TGTGCCAGCAGCCCAGACAGGAAATACTACGAGCAGTACTTC. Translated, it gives CASSPDRKYYEQYF.

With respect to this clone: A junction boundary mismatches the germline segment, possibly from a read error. The CDR3 DNA sequence: TGTGCTAGCAGCTCGAGTTGGACAGACAACTACAATGAGCAGTTCTTC. It encodes CASSSSWTDNYNEQFF. The V gene is TRBV7-7, the J gene TRBJ2-1; possibly TRBD1 for D (6 bases). The CDR3 extends over 16 amino acids. From germline, CDR1 is SSHAT and CDR2 FNYEAQ (reference sequence).

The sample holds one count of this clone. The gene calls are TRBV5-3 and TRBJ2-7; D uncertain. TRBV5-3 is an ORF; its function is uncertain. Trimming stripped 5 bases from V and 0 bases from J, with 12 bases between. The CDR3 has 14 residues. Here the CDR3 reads CARRSGRLSYEQYF. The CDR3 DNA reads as TGTGCCAGAAGATCTGGGCGGCTCTCCTACGAGCAGTACTTC.

The CDR3 loop is CASSLGLHYEQYF. CDR3 nucleotide sequence: TGCGCCAGCAGCTTGGGACTACACTACGAGCAGTACTTC. The V and J genes are TRBV5-1 and TRBJ2-7, with D maybe TRBD2 (5 bases). Trimming left V 0 bases short and J 3 bases short, with 7 bases between. Looked up from germline, CDR1 is SGHRS and CDR2 is YFSETQ. This CDR3 is 13 amino acids long.

This chain's CDR3 is CAWSRQDNQPQHF. DNA of the CDR3: TGTGCCTGGAGTCGACAGGACAATCAGCCCCAGCATTTT. V usage is TRBV30 and J usage is TRBJ1-5; tentative D call: TRBD1 (6 bases). Germline CDR1 and CDR2: GTSNPN and SVGIG (reference sequence). Deletions cut 2 bases from V and 3 bases from J, with 8 bases between. This CDR3 has 13 amino acids.

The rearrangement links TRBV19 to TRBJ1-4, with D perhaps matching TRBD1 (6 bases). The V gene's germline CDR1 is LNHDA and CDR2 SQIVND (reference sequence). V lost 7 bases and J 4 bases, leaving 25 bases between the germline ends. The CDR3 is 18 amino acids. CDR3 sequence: CASTKTRTASPYNEKLFF. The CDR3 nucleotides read TGTGCCAGTACCAAAACTCGGACAGCCTCCCCCTATAATGAAAAACTGTTTTTT.

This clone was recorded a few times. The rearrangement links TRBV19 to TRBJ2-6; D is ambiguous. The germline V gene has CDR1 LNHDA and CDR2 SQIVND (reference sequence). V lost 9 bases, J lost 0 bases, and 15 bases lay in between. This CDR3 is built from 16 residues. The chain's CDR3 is CASYPTGNSGANVLTF. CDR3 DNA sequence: TGTGCCAGCTACCCGACGGGTAACTCTGGGGCCAACGTCCTGACTTTC.

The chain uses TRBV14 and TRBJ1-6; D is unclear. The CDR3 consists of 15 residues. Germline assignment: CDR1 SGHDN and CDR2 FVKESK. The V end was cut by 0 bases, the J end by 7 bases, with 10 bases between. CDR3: CASSQDGPNNSPLHF. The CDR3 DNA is TGTGCCAGCAGCCAAGATGGCCCGAACAATTCACCCCTCCACTTT.

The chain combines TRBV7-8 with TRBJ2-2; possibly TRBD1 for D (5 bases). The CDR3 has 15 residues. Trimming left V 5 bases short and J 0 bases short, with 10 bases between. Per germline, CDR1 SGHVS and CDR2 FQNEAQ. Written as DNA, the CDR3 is TGTGCCAGCAGCCGCAGGGCTCCGAACACCGGGGAGCTGTTTTTT. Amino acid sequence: CASSRRAPNTGELFF.

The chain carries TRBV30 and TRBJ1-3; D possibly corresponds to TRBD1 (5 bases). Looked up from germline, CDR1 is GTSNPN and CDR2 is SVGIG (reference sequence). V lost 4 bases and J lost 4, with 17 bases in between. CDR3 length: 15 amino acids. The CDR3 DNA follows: TGTGCCTGGACGTCTGGGGGTGGTGCAGGAAACACCATATATTTT. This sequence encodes CAWTSGGGAGNTIYF.

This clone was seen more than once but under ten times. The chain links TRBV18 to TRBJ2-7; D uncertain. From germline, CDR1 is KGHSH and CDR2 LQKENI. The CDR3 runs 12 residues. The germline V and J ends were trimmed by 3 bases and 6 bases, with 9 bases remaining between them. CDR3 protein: CASSPSDREQYF. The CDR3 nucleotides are TGTGCCAGCTCACCTTCAGACCGCGAGCAGTACTTC.

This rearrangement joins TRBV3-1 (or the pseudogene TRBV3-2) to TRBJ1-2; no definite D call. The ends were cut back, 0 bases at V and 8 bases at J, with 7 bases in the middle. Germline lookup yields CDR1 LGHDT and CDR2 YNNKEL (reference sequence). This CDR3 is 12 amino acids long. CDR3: CASSQESRGYTF. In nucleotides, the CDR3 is TGTGCCAGCAGCCAAGAATCGAGAGGCTACACCTTC.

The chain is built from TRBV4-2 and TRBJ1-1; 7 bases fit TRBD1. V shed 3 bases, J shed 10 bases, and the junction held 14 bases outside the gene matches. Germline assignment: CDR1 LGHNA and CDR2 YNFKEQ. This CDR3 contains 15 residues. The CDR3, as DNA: TGTGCCAGCAGCCAGGAGATACAGGGGCTTTTCGGAGCTTTCTTT. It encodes CASSQEIQGLFGAFF.

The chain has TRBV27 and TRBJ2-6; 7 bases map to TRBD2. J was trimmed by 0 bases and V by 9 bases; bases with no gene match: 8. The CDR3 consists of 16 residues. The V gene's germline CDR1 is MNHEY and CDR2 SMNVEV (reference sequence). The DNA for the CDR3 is TGTGCCAGTGGGTATGGCGGGAGCTCTGGGGCCAACGTCCTGACTTTC. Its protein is CASGYGGSSGANVLTF.

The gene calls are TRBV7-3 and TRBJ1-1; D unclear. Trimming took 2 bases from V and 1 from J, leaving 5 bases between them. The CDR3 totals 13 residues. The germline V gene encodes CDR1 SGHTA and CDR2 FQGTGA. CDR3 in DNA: TGTGCCAGCAGCTTACATCAGAACACTGAAGCTTTCTTT. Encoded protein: CASSLHQNTEAFF.

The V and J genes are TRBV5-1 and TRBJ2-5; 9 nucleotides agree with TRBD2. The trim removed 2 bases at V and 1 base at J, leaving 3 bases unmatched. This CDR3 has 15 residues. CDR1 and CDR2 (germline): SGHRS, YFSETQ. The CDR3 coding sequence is TGCGCCAGCAGCTTTGTGACTAGCGGCCAAGAGACCCAGTACTTC. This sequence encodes CASSFVTSGQETQYF.

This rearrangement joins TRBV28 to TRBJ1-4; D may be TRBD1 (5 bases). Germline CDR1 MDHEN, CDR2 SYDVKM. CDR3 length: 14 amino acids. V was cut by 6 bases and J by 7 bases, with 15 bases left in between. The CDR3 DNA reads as TGTGCCAGCAGACTCGACGGGGCAGGTGAAAAACTGTTTTTT. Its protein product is CASRLDGAGEKLFF.

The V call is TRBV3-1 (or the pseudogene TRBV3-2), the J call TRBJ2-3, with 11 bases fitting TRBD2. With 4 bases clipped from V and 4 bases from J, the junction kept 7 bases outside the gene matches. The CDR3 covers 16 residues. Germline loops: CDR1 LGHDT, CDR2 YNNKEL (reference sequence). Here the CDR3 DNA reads TGTGCCAGCAGCCCCGGGACTAGCGGTTATTCAGATACGCAGTATTTT. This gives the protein CASSPGTSGYSDTQYF.

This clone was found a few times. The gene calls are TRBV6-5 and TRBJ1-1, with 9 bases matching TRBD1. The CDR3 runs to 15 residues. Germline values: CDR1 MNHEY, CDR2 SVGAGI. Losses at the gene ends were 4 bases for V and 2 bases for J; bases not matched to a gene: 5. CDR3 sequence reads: CASSSGTGFNTEAFF. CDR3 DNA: TGTGCCAGCAGTTCCGGGACAGGGTTCAACACTGAAGCTTTCTTT.